This T cell receptor (beta chain) came from a study of PD-1 blockade in mismatch repair-deficient tumors. Overall study context: Enrolled about 2012-2016, patients had progressing, pretreated mismatch repair-deficient cancers of approximately 13 types.

On this clone: As yet, its antigen is unknown.

Whole-study findings and limits: Tumor-resident clones, often undetectable pretreatment in blood, expanded then contracted after pembrolizumab.

All patients were mismatch repair deficient, assessed by either PCR or immunohistochemistry. TCRs were sequenced from three patients responding to pembrolizumab. The table came from immunoSEQ multiplex PCR; TCRdb's copy has only in-frame clones and leaves some out. Altogether roughly 50,000 clones are present, around 73% being singletons, with the ten largest covering 3% to 3.5%. V lost 2 bases, J lost 7 bases, and 12 bases stayed unmatched. The germline gives CDR1 GTSNPN, CDR2 SVGIG (reference sequence). This CDR3 has 16 residues. This clonotype originated in an adult with mismatch repair-deficient cancer. This material consisted of peripheral blood, taken 4 weeks after starting pembrolizumab. V and J are TRBV30 and TRBJ1-5; 9 nucleotides match TRBD1. The CDR3 nucleotides are TGTGCCTGGAGTTGGGGGGACAGGGCGAAAGGGCAGCCCCAGCATTTT. Translating gives CAWSWGDRAKGQPQHF.